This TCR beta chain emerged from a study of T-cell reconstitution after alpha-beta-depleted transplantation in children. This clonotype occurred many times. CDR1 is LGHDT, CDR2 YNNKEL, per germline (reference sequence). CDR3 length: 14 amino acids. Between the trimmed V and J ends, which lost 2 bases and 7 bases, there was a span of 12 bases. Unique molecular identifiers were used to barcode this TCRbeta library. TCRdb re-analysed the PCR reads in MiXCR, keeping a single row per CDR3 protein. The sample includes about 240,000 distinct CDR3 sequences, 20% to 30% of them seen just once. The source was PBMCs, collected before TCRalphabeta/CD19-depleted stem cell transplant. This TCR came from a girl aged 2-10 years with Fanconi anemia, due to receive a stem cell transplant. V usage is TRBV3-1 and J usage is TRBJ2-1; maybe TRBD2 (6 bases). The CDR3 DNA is TGTGCCAGCAGCCAATTACTAGCCGGGAATGAGCAGTTCTTC. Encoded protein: CASSQLLAGNEQFF.